Each of the 15 T cell receptor beta chains below was sequenced from the same sample in a study of cytomegalovirus exposure and HLA in healthy donors. It was with 60 Vbeta and 13 Jbeta primers that the PCR ran. The method was immunoSEQ multiplex PCR; TCRdb's version includes in-frame clones alone and lacks a portion of them. The repertoire holds around 78,000 clones, with over 70% as singletons. Sequences were obtained from PBMCs. The receptors derive from a male donor in good health and CMV-seronegative.

The J gene is TRBJ2-5, the V gene TRBV5-4, with TRBD2 matching over 8 bases. This CDR3 region has 16 residues. J gave up 9 bases and V 0 bases, and 13 bases lay outside the gene matches. The germline V gene encodes CDR1 SGHNT and CDR2 YYREEE (reference sequence). This CDR3 reads CASSLAAQFAGGAQYF. The DNA for the CDR3 is TGTGCCAGCAGCTTGGCCGCTCAGTTCGCCGGGGGGGCCCAGTACTTC.

This clone was counted a few times. J is TRBJ2-5 and V is TRBV6-5, with TRBD2 as a possible D gene (5 bases). Gene TRBJ2-7 matches the end of the DNA better, so the J call may be wrong. This CDR3 region has 12 residues. Germline V gene lookup returns CDR1 MNHEY and CDR2 SVGAGI. CDR3 coding DNA: TGTGCCAGCAGTCCGGACTGGTACGAGCAGTACTTC. It is translated as CASSPDWYEQYF.

The chain joins TRBV7-8 to TRBJ1-5; no clear D. Germline CDR1 reads SGHVS; CDR2 reads FQNEAQ. The CDR3 loop spans 13 amino acids. V was pared by 1 base and J by 5 bases, with 6 bases between. The DNA for the CDR3 is TGTGCCAGCAGCTTAGTTCAGGATCAGCCCCAGCATTTT. Translation gives CASSLVQDQPQHF.

The CDR3 nucleotides read TGTGCCAGCAGCTTAAGAAATCTAGCGGGGGGGAGGAGGAATGAGCAGTTCTTC. This translates into CASSLRNLAGGRRNEQFF. The chain couples TRBV7-2 to TRBJ2-1; 12 bases map to TRBD2. Germline trimming cut 2 bases from V and 7 bases from J; bases unmatched to any gene: 12. CDR3 length equals 18 residues. CDR1 and CDR2 (germline): SGHTA, FQGNSA.

The gene calls are TRBV27 and TRBJ1-1; 7 nucleotides agree with TRBD1. V trimming: 6 bases; J trimming: 0 bases; junction bases outside the gene matches: 1. The CDR3 is made up of 13 amino acids. The germline CDR1 and CDR2 sequences are MNHEY and SMNVEV (reference sequence). CDR3 bases: TGTGCCAGCAGGGGACAGTTGAACACTGAAGCTTTCTTT. Protein sequence: CASRGQLNTEAFF.

The chain couples TRBV19 to TRBJ1-3, with D perhaps TRBD1 (6 bases). The CDR3 runs to 16 residues. V was trimmed by 4 bases and J by 1 base, leaving 14 bases between them. Germline V gene lookup returns CDR1 LNHDA and CDR2 SQIVND (reference sequence). This chain's CDR3 is CASSTGVEWSGNTIYF. The CDR3 coding sequence is TGTGCCAGTAGTACAGGGGTAGAATGGTCTGGAAACACCATATATTTT.

As regards this clone: One end of the junction fails to match germline, which may point to a read error. The chain uses TRBV15 and TRBJ1-5, with TRBD1 identical over 9 bases. The CDR3 has 14 residues. The germline CDR1 and CDR2 sequences are LNHNV and YYDKDF (reference sequence). The CDR3 DNA reads as TGTGCCTCACAGGGGGCCTATAGCAATCAGCCCCAGAATTTT. Its protein product is CASQGAYSNQPQNF.

This chain links TRBV4-1 with TRBJ2-5, with D perhaps TRBD2 (6 bases). The CDR3 covers 15 residues. Deletions cut 1 base from V and 4 bases from J, with 13 bases between. CDR1 MGHRA and CDR2 YSYEKL come from the germline V gene. The CDR3 nucleotides are TGCGCCAGCAGCCAAGGAGATCAGGGAGGAGAGACCCAGTACTTC. It is translated as CASSQGDQGGETQYF.

The rearrangement links TRBV10-1 to TRBJ2-1, with TRBD1 matching 7 bases. The J segment lost 8 bases and the V segment lost 0 bases, leaving 10 bases of the junction unmatched. The CDR3 loop spans 16 amino acids. The V gene's germline CDR1 is WNHNN and CDR2 SYGVQD (reference sequence). CDR3 DNA: TGCGCCAGCAGTGAGTCCTCCGGGACGGGACAGCATGAGCAGTTCTTC. This codes for CASSESSGTGQHEQFF.

The chain couples TRBV2 to TRBJ2-1; no reliable D call. Trimming pared 4 bases from V and 3 bases from J, leaving 4 bases between. The CDR3 spans 12 residues. CDR1 and CDR2 (germline): SNHLY, FYNNEI. CDR3 loop: CASSGLYNEQFF. DNA for the CDR3: TGTGCCAGCAGTGGACTCTACAATGAGCAGTTCTTC.

This clone was recorded a few times. The chain joins TRBV14 to TRBJ1-2; 8 bases are a match to TRBD1. Looked up from germline, CDR1 is SGHDN and CDR2 is FVKESK. The CDR3 sequence is 13 residues long. Trimming at V came to 0 bases and at J to 8 bases, leaving 2 bases not matched to a gene. Here the CDR3 reads CASSQDRTGGYTF. The CDR3 DNA follows: TGTGCCAGCAGCCAAGATAGGACAGGGGGCTACACCTTC.

The chain recombines TRBV4-2 with TRBJ2-7, with 8 bases identical to TRBD2. The V segment lost 0 bases and the J segment 0 bases; nucleotides outside the gene matches: 7. The CDR3 contains 17 residues. The germline CDR1 and CDR2 sequences are LGHNA and YNFKEQ. CDR3 sequence (DNA): TGTGCCAGCAGCCAAGAGGGAGCGGGAGTCAACTCCTACGAGCAGTACTTC. Protein product: CASSQEGAGVNSYEQYF.

The chain uses TRBV7-9 and TRBJ1-1, with no clear D. There are 11 residues in the CDR3. Germline values: CDR1 SEHNR, CDR2 FQNEAQ (reference sequence). The V gene lost 5 bases and the J gene lost 5 bases, with 6 bases spanning the gap. CDR3 residues: CASSIITEAFF. The CDR3 DNA reads TGTGCCAGCAGCATAATTACTGAAGCTTTCTTT.

CDR3 nucleotides: TGCGCCAGCAGCTTCTTGACTAGCGGGATTCAAGAGACCCAGTACTTC. It specifies CASSFLTSGIQETQYF. The chain couples TRBV5-1 to TRBJ2-5, with 11 bases aligning to TRBD2. The CDR3 has 16 amino acids. V shed 2 bases and J 2 bases; nucleotides not matched to a gene: 5. CDR1 SGHRS and CDR2 YFSETQ come from the germline V gene.

This clone has a single count. This chain uses TRBV28 with TRBJ2-7; D may be TRBD1 (5 bases). Germline assignment: CDR1 MDHEN and CDR2 SYDVKM. The CDR3 totals 16 residues. V was trimmed by 1 base and J by 1 base, leaving 14 bases between them. This chain's CDR3 is CASSLFRQRYSYEQYF. The CDR3 region has the DNA TGTGCCAGCAGTTTATTTCGACAGCGATATTCCTACGAGCAGTACTTC.